This note documents a single T cell receptor beta chain sequence. TCRdb's table, derived via immunoSEQ multiplex PCR, lists solely in-frame clones and lacks some. The table shows some 55,000 clones, with about 83% occurring only once. Germline V gene data show CDR1 as MNHNY and CDR2 as SVGAGI (reference sequence). Trimming removed 7 bases at V and 8 bases at J, with 20 bases between. This CDR3 is built from 15 residues. These data are taken from a study of T cell changes during pregnancy in multiple sclerosis. The rearrangement joins TRBV6-6 to TRBJ1-4; no firm D call. The source of this sequence is a human donor whose cells served as feeder cells for cultures in a pregnancy study. Sequencing input: peripheral blood from another person, used as feeder cells. CDR3 sequence: CASTSGGIKGEKLFF. CDR3 nucleotide sequence: TGTGCCAGCACCTCAGGCGGGATTAAGGGAGAAAAACTGTTTTTT.